This T cell receptor (beta chain) is drawn from a study of blood T cell repertoires in COVID-19. About the research overall: The samples span acute and convalescent COVID-19 from the United States, Italy and Spain. Nucleic acid was either cDNA or gDNA, and it came from T cells, B-cell-depleted T cells, or PBMCs.

In the source study's methods: It was from reference gene primer amplification that nucleated cell counts were estimated. Sequencing was performed with immunoSEQ multiplex PCR; in TCRdb, only in-frame clones are kept and a portion is missing. V and J calls and clone size are those listed in that table; D and trimming were worked out from the DNA. The table records roughly 440,000 clones, 70% to 90% of them present only once. Enrollment of patients from Seattle took place during active infection, with longitudinal follow-up. The CDR3 length is 13 residues. V was pared by 6 bases and J by 5 bases, with 13 bases between. From germline, CDR1 is SNHLY and CDR2 FYNNEI.

The material sequenced was peripheral blood. This clonotype originated in a woman aged 45 to 65 with COVID-19, enrolled during active disease. J is TRBJ1-1 and V is TRBV2; a weak D match, TRBD1 (6 bases). In DNA, the CDR3 is TGTGCCAGCAGCCGGGAGGGGGGGACTGAAGCTTTCTTT. This translates into CASSREGGTEAFF.